This entry lists 7 T cell receptor beta chains sequenced from one sample in a study of control samples from healthy donors and cancer patients. Data came from immunoSEQ multiplex PCR; TCRdb stores just in-frame clones and leaves some out. The sample holds a few hundred thousand clones, over 75% seen once. The source material was PBMCs. The receptors originated from a man aged 35-49 years with head and neck cancer.

The chain couples TRBV6-5 to TRBJ1-5; maybe TRBD1 (5 bases). The germline V and J ends were trimmed by 6 bases and 7 bases, with 13 bases remaining between them. Germline CDR1 is MNHEY and CDR2 is SVGAGI. This CDR3 contains 13 residues. CDR3 nucleotides: TGTGCCAGCAGAGGACCAGGGCTCCAGCCCCAGCATTTT. Amino acid sequence: CASRGPGLQPQHF.

The J gene is TRBJ2-3, the V gene TRBV24-1; D unresolved. CDR3 length: 16 residues. The V and J ends lost 3 bases and 0 bases respectively, with 12 bases between them. The germline gives CDR1 KGHDR, CDR2 SFDVKD. CDR3 in DNA: TGTGCCACCAGTGATACGAGGACGACTAGCACAGATACGCAGTATTTT. Amino acids: CATSDTRTTSTDTQYF.

V is TRBV27 and J is TRBJ2-1; D unresolved. Trimming stripped 2 bases from V and 6 bases from J, with 11 bases between. The germline gives CDR1 MNHEY, CDR2 SMNVEV (reference sequence). This CDR3 is 14 amino acids long. The CDR3 sequence is CASSLNGGVNEQFF. The CDR3 DNA is TGTGCCAGCAGTTTAAACGGTGGAGTCAATGAGCAGTTCTTC.

Turning to this clone: A junction end diverges from the germline sequence, so it may reflect a read error. The rearrangement joins TRBV30 to TRBJ2-1, with D possibly being TRBD2 (6 bases). The germline V gene has CDR1 GTSNPN and CDR2 SVGIG (reference sequence). The CDR3 loop spans 13 amino acids. CDR3 in DNA: TGTGCCTGGACTTACCTGATGGAGGGGTATAGTGTCTTC. Encoded protein: CAWTYLMEGYSVF.

The table lists this clone with a few counts. This chain connects TRBV2 to TRBJ2-7; tentative D call: TRBD1 (6 bases). The germline V gene has CDR1 SNHLY and CDR2 FYNNEI. Trimming removed 4 bases from V and 2 bases from J, with 15 bases in between. The CDR3 is 15 amino acids. CDR3 loop: CASSALYRVTYEQYF. As DNA, the CDR3 is TGTGCCAGCAGTGCCCTCTACAGGGTTACCTACGAGCAGTACTTC.

The gene calls are TRBV4-3 and TRBJ2-6; weak D call: TRBD2 (5 bases). With 0 bases removed from V and 1 base from J, the gap between germline ends came to 7 bases. The CDR3 is made up of 16 amino acids. Germline V gene lookup returns CDR1 LGHNA and CDR2 YSLEER. The CDR3 coding sequence is TGCGCCAGCAGCCAAGAGGGAGTTTCTGGGGCCAACGTCCTGACTTTC. The encoded protein is CASSQEGVSGANVLTF.

This chain connects TRBV5-4 to TRBJ2-7, with 10 bases lining up with TRBD2. The CDR3 sequence is 16 residues long. V gave up 4 bases and J gave up 0 bases; unmatched junction bases: 7. CDR1 and CDR2 from the germline V gene are SGHNT and YYREEE (reference sequence). CDR3 nucleotides: TGTGCCAGCAGCCCACGCAGCGGGAGGGTCTCCTACGAGCAGTACTTC. Its protein is CASSPRSGRVSYEQYF. The complete variable domain, with remaining parts taken from reference TRBV5-4 and TRBJ2-7, reads ETGVTQSPTHLIKTRGQQVTLRCSSQSGHNTVSWYQQALGQGPQFIFQYYREEENGRGNFPPRFSGLQFPNYSSELNVNALELDDSALYLCASSPRSGRVSYEQYFGPGTRLTVT.